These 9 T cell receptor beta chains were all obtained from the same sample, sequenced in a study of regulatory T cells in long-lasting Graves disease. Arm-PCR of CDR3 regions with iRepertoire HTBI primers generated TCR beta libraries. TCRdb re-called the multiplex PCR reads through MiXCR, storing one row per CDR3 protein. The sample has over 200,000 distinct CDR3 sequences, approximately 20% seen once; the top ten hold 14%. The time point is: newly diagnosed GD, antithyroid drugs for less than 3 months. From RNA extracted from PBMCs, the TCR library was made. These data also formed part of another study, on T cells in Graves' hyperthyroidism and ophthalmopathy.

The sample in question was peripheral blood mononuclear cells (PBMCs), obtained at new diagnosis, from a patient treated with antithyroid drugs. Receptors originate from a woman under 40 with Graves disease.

CDR3 in DNA: TGTGCCGCGGGGCCCTCCTACGAGCAGTACTTC. As protein: CAAGPSYEQYF. This chain joins TRBV7-2 and TRBJ2-7, with D perhaps matching TRBD2 (6 bases). Germline loops: CDR1 SGHTA, CDR2 FQGNSA. The CDR3 has 11 amino acids. The V end lost 11 bases, the J end lost 0 bases, and 8 bases lay between the germline ends. The variable domain in full, with the rest retrieved from reference TRBV7-2 and TRBJ2-7, is GAGVSQSPSNKVTEKGKDVELRCDPISGHTALYWYRQSLGQGLEFLIYFQGNSAPDKSGLPSDRFSAERTGGSVSTLTIQRTQQEDSAVYLCAAGPSYEQYFGPGTRLTVT.

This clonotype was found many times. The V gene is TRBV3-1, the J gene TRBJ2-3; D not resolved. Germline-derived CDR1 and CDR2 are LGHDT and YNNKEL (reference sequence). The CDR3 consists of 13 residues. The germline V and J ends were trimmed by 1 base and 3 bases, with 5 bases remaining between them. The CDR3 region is CASSQGGTDTQYF. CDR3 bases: TGTGCCAGCAGCCAAGGTGGGACAGATACGCAGTATTTT.

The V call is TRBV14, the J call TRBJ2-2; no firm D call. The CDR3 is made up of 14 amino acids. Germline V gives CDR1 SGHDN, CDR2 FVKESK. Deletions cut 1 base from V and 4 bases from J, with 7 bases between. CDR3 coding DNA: TGTGCCAGCAGCCAAGTTGGTCTCACCGGGGAGCTGTTTTTT. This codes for CASSQVGLTGELFF.

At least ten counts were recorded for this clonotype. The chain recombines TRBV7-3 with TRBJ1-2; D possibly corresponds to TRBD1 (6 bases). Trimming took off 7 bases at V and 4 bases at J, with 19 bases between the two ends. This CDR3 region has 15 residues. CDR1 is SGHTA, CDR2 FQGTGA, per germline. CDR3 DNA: TGTGCCAGCAACCCCTGGCCCTGGGACACCTATGGCTACACCTTC. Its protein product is CASNPWPWDTYGYTF.

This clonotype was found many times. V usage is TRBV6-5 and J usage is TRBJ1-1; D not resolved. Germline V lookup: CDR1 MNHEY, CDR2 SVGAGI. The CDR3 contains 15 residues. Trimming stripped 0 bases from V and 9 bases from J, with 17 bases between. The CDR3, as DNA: TGTGCCAGCAGTTACTCCCACGGGAGAACGTATCAAGCTTTCTTT. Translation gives CASSYSHGRTYQAFF.

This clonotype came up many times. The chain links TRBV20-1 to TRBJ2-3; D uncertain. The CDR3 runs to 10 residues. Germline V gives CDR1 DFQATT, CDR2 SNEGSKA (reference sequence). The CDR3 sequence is CMVVTDTQYF. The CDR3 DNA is TGCATGGTCGTTACAGATACGCAGTATTTT.

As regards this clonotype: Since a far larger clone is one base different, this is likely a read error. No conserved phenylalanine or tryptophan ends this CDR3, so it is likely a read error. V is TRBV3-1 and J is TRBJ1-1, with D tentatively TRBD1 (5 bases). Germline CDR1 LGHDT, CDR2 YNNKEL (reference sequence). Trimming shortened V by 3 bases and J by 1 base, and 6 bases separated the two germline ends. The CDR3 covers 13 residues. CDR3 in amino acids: CASSHTGNTEAFL. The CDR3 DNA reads TGTGCCAGCAGCCACACAGGGAACACTGAAGCTTTCTTA.

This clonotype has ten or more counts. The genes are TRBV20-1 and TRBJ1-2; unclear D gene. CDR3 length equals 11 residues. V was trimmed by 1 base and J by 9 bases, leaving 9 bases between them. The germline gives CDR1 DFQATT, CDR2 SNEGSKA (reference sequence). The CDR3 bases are TGCAGTGCTAGAGCGCCTAGGAGCTACACCTTC. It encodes CSARAPRSYTF.

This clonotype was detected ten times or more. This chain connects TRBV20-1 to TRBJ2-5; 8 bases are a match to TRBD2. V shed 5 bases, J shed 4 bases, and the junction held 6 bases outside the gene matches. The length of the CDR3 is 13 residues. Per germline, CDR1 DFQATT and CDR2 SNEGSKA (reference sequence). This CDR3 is CSAPRTSTETQYF. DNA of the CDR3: TGCAGTGCTCCACGGACTAGCACAGAGACCCAGTACTTC.